This TCR beta chain was captured by sequencing in a study of beta chain features in type 1 diabetes. Study outcomes and limitations: Shortening of TCRB CDR3s, moderate but significant, appeared in all four CD4+ subsets of Type 1 diabetes patients.

For this clone: Its target is unknown.

Every isolated RNA sample was fully reverse transcribed, so sequencing captured expressed TCRB transcripts. Profiled with immunoSEQ multiplex PCR; TCRdb holds only in-frame clones, not every one. The sample holds a few hundred thousand clones; 9.6% are singletons and the top ten take about 0.6%. This CDR3 spans 14 amino acids. The V gene lost 3 bases and the J gene lost 1 base, with 7 bases spanning the gap. Germline V gives CDR1 SNHLY, CDR2 FYNNEI. The V call is TRBV2, the J call TRBJ1-5; unclear D gene. The sample consisted of central memory CD4+ T cells from blood. The sequence was obtained from a man under 40 with type 1 diabetes. The CDR3 region has the DNA TGTGCCAGCAGTGAGGGAACGAGCAATCAGCCCCAGCATTTT. It yields the protein CASSEGTSNQPQHF.